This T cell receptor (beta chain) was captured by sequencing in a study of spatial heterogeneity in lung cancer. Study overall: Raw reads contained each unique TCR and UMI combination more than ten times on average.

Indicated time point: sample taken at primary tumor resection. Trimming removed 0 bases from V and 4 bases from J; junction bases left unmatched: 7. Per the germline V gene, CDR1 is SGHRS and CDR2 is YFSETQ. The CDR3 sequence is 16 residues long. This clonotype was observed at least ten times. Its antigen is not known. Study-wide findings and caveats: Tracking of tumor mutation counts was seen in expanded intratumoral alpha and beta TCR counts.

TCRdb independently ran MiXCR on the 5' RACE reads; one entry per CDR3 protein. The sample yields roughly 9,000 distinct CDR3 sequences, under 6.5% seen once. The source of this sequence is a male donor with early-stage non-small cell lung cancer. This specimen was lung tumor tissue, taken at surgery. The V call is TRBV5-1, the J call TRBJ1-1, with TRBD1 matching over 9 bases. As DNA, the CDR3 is TGCGCCAGCAGCTTGGCGGGACAGGGAGCGGGCACTGAAGCTTTCTTT. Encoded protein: CASSLAGQGAGTEAFF.